This T cell receptor (beta chain) was sequenced in a study of blood T cells in healthy people across ages. Overall study results and limits: When one million T cells were used, diversity estimates were thought to be underestimates.

Trimming removed 4 bases from V and 8 bases from J, with 17 bases in between. The CDR3 totals 14 residues. Concerning this clonotype itself: Its antigen is undetermined.

Sample-barcoded 5' priming and a J-beta primer mix drove a second PCR of 7 to 11 cycles. One entry per CDR3 protein, called by TCRdb with MiXCR from the 5' RACE reads. The sample lists about 1.1 million distinct CDR3 sequences, around two fifths occurring once. The chain carries TRBV12-3 or TRBV12-4 and TRBJ1-2; D is possibly TRBD1 (6 bases). The specimen was blood. The sequence derives from a man aged 18 to 29 in good health. In DNA, the CDR3 is TGTGCCAGCAGTTCGGCGAGGGACAACAGAGGCTACACCTTC. Encoded protein: CASSSARDNRGYTF.